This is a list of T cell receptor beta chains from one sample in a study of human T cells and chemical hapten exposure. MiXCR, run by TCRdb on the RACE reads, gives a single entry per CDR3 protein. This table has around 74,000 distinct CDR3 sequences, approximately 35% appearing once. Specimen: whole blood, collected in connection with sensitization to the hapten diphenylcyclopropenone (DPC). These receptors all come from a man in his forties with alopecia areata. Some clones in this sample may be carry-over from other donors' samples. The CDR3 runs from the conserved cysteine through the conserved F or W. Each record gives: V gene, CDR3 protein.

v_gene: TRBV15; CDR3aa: CATSKLLGSTDTQYF
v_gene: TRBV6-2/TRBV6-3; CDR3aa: CASSYRAHNEQFF
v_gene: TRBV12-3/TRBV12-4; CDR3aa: CASSFSGTGVSAFF
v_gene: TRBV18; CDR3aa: CASSPPGRASTGELFF
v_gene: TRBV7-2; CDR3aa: CASSPGLASYEQYF
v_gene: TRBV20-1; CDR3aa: CSATTGAYGYTF
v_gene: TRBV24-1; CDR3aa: CATSDSTGVELRTQYF
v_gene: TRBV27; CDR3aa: CASHRGFEQYF
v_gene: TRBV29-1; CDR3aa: CSVEGYRGRYEQYF
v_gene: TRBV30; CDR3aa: CAWRALQGLEQFF
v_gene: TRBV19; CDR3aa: CASTPSHRGLGGELFF
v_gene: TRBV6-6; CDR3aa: CASSAQSWEETQYF
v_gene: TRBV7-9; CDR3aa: CASSPGQGEETQYF
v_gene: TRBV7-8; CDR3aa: CASSLGGDGNYGYTF
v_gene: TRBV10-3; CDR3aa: CAIRTGGTRYEQYF
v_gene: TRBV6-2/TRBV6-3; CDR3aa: CASTRGRGRNIQYF
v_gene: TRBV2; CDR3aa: CASSALTGANEKLFF
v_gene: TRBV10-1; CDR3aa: CASSEGLFKRNEQFF
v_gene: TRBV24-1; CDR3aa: CATRGGGGKETQYF
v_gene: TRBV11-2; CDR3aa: CASSLVGGQETQYF
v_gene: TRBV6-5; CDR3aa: CASSYGGGFYEQYF
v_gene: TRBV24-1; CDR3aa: CATSDREQREMNEQFF
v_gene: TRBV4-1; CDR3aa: CASSSGTEAGANVLTF
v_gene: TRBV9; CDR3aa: CASSVLSSGITEQYF
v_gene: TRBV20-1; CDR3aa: CSADRGREKLFF
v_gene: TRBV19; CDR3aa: CASSPGRDYGYTF
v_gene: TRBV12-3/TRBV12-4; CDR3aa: CASSTRQGTFNYGYTF
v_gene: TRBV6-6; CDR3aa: CASSYGQGPDTQYF
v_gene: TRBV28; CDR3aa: CASSLSAQLSGNTIYF
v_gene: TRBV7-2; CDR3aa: CASSLARTSGSGTQYF
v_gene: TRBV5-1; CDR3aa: CASSASGGQGYNEQFF
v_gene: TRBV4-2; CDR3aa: CASSQHLGFLAGGGAYNEQFF
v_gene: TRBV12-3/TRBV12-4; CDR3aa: CASSSGLEPGELFF
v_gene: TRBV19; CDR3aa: CASSIRNSYEQYF
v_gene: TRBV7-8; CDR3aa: CASSPGTGYETQYF
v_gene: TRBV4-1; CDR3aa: CASSQVDGTYEQYF
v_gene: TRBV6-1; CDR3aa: CASSEASIGQPQHF
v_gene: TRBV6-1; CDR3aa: CASSEGGLRGVFF
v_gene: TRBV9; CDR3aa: CASSVAFGAPDTQYF
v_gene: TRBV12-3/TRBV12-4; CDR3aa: CASSLLQGAGELFF
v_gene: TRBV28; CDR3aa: CASSLGRVNTGELFF
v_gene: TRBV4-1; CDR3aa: CASSHADRQYF
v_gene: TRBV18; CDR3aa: CASSPPAFNEQFF
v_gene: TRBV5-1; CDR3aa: CASNLGASTDTQYF
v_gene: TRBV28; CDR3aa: CASSSTGGSDEQFF
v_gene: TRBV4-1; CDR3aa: CASSRVGQLNTEAFF
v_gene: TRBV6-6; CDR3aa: CASKLADRFYGYTF
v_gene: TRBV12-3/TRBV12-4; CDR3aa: CASSLGWDRRPYEQYF
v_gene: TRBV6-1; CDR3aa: CASSEVGGYNQPQHF
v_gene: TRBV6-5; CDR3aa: CASSFRPLGEQYF
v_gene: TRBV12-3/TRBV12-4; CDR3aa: CASIARGGLNTEAFF
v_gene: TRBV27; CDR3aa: CASSFLSESNQPQHF
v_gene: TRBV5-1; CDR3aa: CASSSGQGASVGELFF
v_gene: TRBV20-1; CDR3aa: CSARVLITGEGTQYF
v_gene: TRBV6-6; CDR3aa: CASSLIRETEAFF
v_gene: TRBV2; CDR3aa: CASSRTGGVAGELFF
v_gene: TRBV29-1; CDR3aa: CSVEYRLTATEAFF
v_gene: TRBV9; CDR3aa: CASSRGLDEQFF
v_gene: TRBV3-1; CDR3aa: CASSQDGPGTSTDTQYF
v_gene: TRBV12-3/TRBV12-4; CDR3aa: CASSPQGPQPQHF